The TCR beta chain under discussion was sequenced for a study of T cells in Graves' hyperthyroidism and ophthalmopathy. Findings and caveats of the study: Most clonotypes that expanded in the thyroid above 0.001 also showed up in blood.

This clonotype appeared many times. Its matching antigen is unknown. RNA transcripts yielded amplified TCR beta CDR3 regions. The HTBI set primed first-round TCR CDR3 RT-PCR. MiXCR was run by TCRdb on the multiplex PCR reads, yielding one entry per CDR3 protein. Among 600,000 or so distinct CDR3 sequences, around 16% were seen once, and the ten largest hold over 3.5%. This sequence originates from a young woman with Graves' hyperthyroidism. Sequenced sample: blood.

CDR3 bases: TGTGCCTGGAATACAGGGAGAAGTGAAAAACTGTTTTTT. It translates to CAWNTGRSEKLFF. This chain connects TRBV30 to TRBJ1-4; perhaps TRBD1 as D (6 bases). V was cut by 4 bases and J by 7 bases, with 13 bases left in between. This CDR3 region has 13 residues. Germline lookup yields CDR1 GTSNPN and CDR2 SVGIG (reference sequence).